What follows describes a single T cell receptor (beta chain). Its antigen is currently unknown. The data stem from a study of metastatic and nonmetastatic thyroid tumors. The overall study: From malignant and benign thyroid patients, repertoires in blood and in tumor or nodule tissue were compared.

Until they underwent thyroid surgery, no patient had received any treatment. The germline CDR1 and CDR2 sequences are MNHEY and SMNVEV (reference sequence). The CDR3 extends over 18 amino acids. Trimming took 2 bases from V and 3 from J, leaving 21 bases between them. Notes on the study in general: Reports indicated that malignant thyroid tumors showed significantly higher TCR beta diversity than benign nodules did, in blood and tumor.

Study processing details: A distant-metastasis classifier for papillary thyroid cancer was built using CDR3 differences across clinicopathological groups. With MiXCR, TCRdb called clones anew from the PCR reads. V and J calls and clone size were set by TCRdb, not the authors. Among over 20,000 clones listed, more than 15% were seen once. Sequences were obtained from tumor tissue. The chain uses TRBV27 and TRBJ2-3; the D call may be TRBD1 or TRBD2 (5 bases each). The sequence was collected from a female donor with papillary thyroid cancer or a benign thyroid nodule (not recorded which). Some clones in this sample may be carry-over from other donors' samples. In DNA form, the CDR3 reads TGTGCCAGCAGTTTACGAGGGTTGTGGGGGTATCGAACAGATACGCAGTATTTT. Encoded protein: CASSLRGLWGYRTDTQYF.